The clone carrying this T cell receptor (beta chain) came up many times. The sample belongs to a study of naive and memory T cell subsets. Two oligonucleotides, mixed equimolar, formed the beta constant-region primer covering TRBC1 and TRBC2. Nested alpha and beta constant-region primers with the SP2 primer drove four PCR rounds on ligated cDNA. TCRdb analysed the UMI-ligation and nested PCR reads with MiXCR anew, one entry per CDR3 protein. The table lists about 82,000 distinct CDR3 sequences, about 8.2% of them singletons, with 1.2% in the top ten. Germline lookup yields CDR1 MNHEY and CDR2 SMNVEV (reference sequence). The CDR3 length is 16 residues. The ends lost 5 bases at V and 0 bases at J; junction bases unmatched: 3.

The genes are TRBV27 and TRBJ2-7; 14 nucleotides match TRBD2. Sequencing used naive CD8+ T cells from blood. The receptor's source is a human donor in good health. CDR3 DNA sequence: TGTGCCAGCAGTCACGGGACTAGCGGGGGCTCCTACGAGCAGTACTTC. This codes for CASSHGTSGGSYEQYF.